The entry below gives a single T cell receptor (beta chain) sequence along with its context. Trimming left V 4 bases short and J 2 bases short, with 8 bases between. CDR1 and CDR2 from the germline V gene are SGHTA and FQGTGA. This CDR3 is 14 amino acids long. This sample is part of a study of T cells in localized non-small cell lung cancer. Sequencing used immunoSEQ multiplex PCR; TCRdb keeps in-frame clones, though not all of them. Counted here are 70,000 or so clones, about four fifths occurring once; the ten biggest clones make up approximately 1.2%. The gene calls are TRBV7-3 and TRBJ2-2; the D is unclear. This clonotype was obtained from a female donor over 55 with stage I lung adenocarcinoma. Sequenced here: peripheral blood, sampled before any cancer treatment. In DNA, the CDR3 is TGTGCCAGCAGCTCAGATACCAACACCGGGGAGCTGTTTTTT. It translates to CASSSDTNTGELFF.